Listed below are T cell receptor beta chains from one sample, sequenced in a study of identical twins. TCRdb used MiXCR to reprocess the 5' RACE reads, holding one entry per CDR3 protein. This table has around 300,000 distinct CDR3 sequences, approximately 8.5% appearing once. These records were also assigned to another study, of yellow fever vaccine responses in identical twins.

The sequencing input was memory (CD45RO+) T cells sorted from blood. Source of these receptors: a woman in her late teens or twenties in good health. The CDR3 runs from the conserved cysteine through the conserved F or W. A D gene is named only where the DNA matches it firmly. Size is stated for part of the rows, as once, few or many counts, or as a class when the clone is expanded.

CASTLQGNYGYTF | TGTGCCAGCACCTTACAGGGTAACTATGGCTACACCTTC | NA | TRBV6-6 | NA | TRBJ1-2
CASSLRGWYQETQYF | TGTGCCAGCAGCTTACGGGGTTGGTACCAAGAGACCCAGTACTTC | NA | TRBV11-2 | NA | TRBJ2-5
CASSDDRNTEAFF | TGTGCCAGCAGTGATGACAGGAACACTGAAGCTTTCTTT | few | TRBV25-1 | NA | TRBJ1-1
CASRMGLAGETQYF | TGTGCCAGCAGAATGGGGCTAGCGGGTGAGACCCAGTACTTC | many | TRBV11-2 | TRBD2 | TRBJ2-5
CATMRGGTGELFF | TGTGCCACCATGAGAGGTGGCACCGGGGAGCTGTTTTTT | many | TRBV12-3/TRBV12-4 | NA | TRBJ2-2
CASRSTYTEALF | TGTGCCAGCAGGTCCACCTACACTGAAGCTCTCTTT | NA | TRBV11-2 | NA | TRBJ1-1
CSARDLYNPTQYF | TGCAGTGCTAGAGATCTCTATAACCCTACGCAGTATTTT | many | TRBV20-1 | NA | TRBJ2-3
CASSPLTSGSSYEQYF | TGTGCCAGCAGCCCTCTGACTAGCGGGAGCTCCTACGAGCAGTACTTC | NA | TRBV3-1 | TRBD2 | TRBJ2-7
CASSLAHDRGEAFF | TGCGCCAGCAGCTTGGCCCACGACAGGGGTGAAGCTTTCTTT | few | TRBV5-1 | TRBD1 | TRBJ1-1
CASSVGPLGDEQFF | TGTGCCAGCAGCGTAGGACCCCTGGGGGATGAGCAGTTCTTC | few | TRBV9 | NA | TRBJ2-1
CASSLGGSRNEQYF | TGTGCCAGCAGTTTGGGCGGGAGCCGGAACGAGCAGTACTTC | few | TRBV28 | TRBD2 | TRBJ2-7
CASSDNRETQYF | TGCGCCAGCAGTGATAACAGGGAGACCCAGTACTTC | many | TRBV10-1 | NA | TRBJ2-5
CASSPFGLSSIQQSNQPQHF | TGTGCCAGCAGCCCCTTTGGGTTAAGCTCAATTCAACAAAGCAATCAGCCCCAGCATTTT | many | TRBV7-4 | NA | TRBJ1-5
CASSHPGQGYYGYTF | TGTGCCAGCAGTCACCCGGGACAGGGGTACTATGGCTACACCTTC | few | TRBV6-5 | TRBD1 | TRBJ1-2
CASSLTAGSHNEQFF | TGTGCCAGCAGCTTAACTGCGGGCAGCCACAATGAGCAGTTCTTC | many | TRBV7-3 | NA | TRBJ2-1
CASSLVSGTGVNNEQFF | TGTGCCAGCAGCTTAGTAAGTGGGACAGGAGTAAACAATGAGCAGTTCTTC | NA | TRBV7-6 | TRBD1 | TRBJ2-1
CASSPTGGSGANVLTF | TGCGCCAGCAGCCCCACCGGGGGTTCTGGGGCCAACGTCCTGACTTTC | few | TRBV5-1 | NA | TRBJ2-6
CATSDRRQGWDTQYF | TGTGCCACCAGTGACCGGAGACAGGGATGGGATACGCAGTATTTT | few | TRBV24-1 | TRBD1 | TRBJ2-3
CASSLGWESGSRGSYNEQFF | TGCGCCAGCAGCTTGGGGTGGGAGAGTGGATCACGGGGCTCCTACAATGAGCAGTTCTTC | many | TRBV5-1 | NA | TRBJ2-1
CASSPPGLGFSGELFF | TGTGCCAGCAGCCCGCCGGGACTAGGGTTCTCCGGGGAGCTGTTTTTT | few | TRBV11-2 | TRBD2 | TRBJ2-2
CASSFPLWNEQFF | TGTGCCAGCAGCTTTCCCTTATGGAATGAGCAGTTCTTC | few | TRBV7-9 | NA | TRBJ2-1
CASSKGQGRGNQPQHF | TGTGCCAGCAGCAAAGGACAGGGCCGAGGCAATCAGCCCCAGCATTTT | NA | TRBV3-1 | TRBD1 | TRBJ1-5
CASRHLEHTGELFF | TGTGCCAGCAGGCACCTTGAACACACCGGGGAGCTGTTTTTT | NA | TRBV6-1 | NA | TRBJ2-2
CATSRGLAGAYNEQYF | TGTGCCACCAGCAGAGGACTAGCGGGAGCGTATAACGAGCAGTACTTC | few | TRBV15 | TRBD2 | TRBJ2-7
CASSPGAAADTQYF | TGTGCCAGCAGCCCAGGAGCGGCGGCAGATACGCAGTATTTT | NA | TRBV7-9 | NA | TRBJ2-3
CASSPGTGLSDTQYF | TGTGCCAGCAGCCCCGGGACAGGGCTTTCGGATACGCAGTATTTT | few | TRBV14 | TRBD1 | TRBJ2-3
CASRGGRGSNTEAFF | TGTGCCAGCAGAGGGGGGAGGGGCTCGAACACTGAAGCTTTCTTT | NA | TRBV2 | NA | TRBJ1-1
CASTLAGGPANEQFF | TGTGCCAGCACCCTAGCGGGAGGGCCCGCCAATGAGCAGTTCTTC | many | TRBV12-3/TRBV12-4 | TRBD2 | TRBJ2-1
CASSLPKTSYNEQFF | TGCGCCAGCAGCTTGCCAAAGACCTCCTACAATGAGCAGTTCTTC | many | TRBV5-1 | NA | TRBJ2-1
CASSFELAGGSYNEQFF | TGCGCCAGCAGCTTCGAACTAGCGGGAGGGTCCTACAATGAGCAGTTCTTC | NA | TRBV5-1 | TRBD2 | TRBJ2-1
CASSPQGTDTQYF | TGTGCCAGCAGCCCCCAGGGCACAGATACGCAGTATTTT | many | TRBV7-7 | NA | TRBJ2-3
CSVGVTSGGRTGELFF | TGCAGCGTTGGGGTGACTAGCGGGGGGCGCACCGGGGAGCTGTTTTTT | few | TRBV29-1 | TRBD2 | TRBJ2-2
CASSRTGNGEKLFF | TGTGCCAGCAGCCGTACAGGGAACGGTGAAAAACTGTTTTTT | NA | TRBV7-9 | NA | TRBJ1-4
CASSLGPPEQFF | TGTGCCAGCAGCTTAGGGCCTCCTGAGCAGTTCTTC | few | TRBV7-9 | NA | TRBJ2-1
CASSPLLGGTEAFF | TGCGCCAGCAGCCCCCTTTTGGGGGGCACTGAAGCTTTCTTT | few | TRBV5-1 | NA | TRBJ1-1
CSGRRTSSNEQFF | TGCAGTGGCCGGAGGACTAGCTCTAATGAGCAGTTCTTC | NA | TRBV20-1 | TRBD2 | TRBJ2-1
CASKEAGVIYEQYF | TGTGCCAGCAAAGAGGCCGGGGTTATCTACGAGCAGTACTTC | few | TRBV5-6 | NA | TRBJ2-7
CASSYAGTGGTEAFF | TGTGCCAGCAGTTACGCCGGGACAGGGGGCACTGAAGCTTTCTTT | many | TRBV6-2/TRBV6-3 | TRBD1 | TRBJ1-1
CASLGQLTYGYTF | TGTGCCAGCCTGGGACAGCTGACTTATGGCTACACCTTC | NA | TRBV12-3/TRBV12-4 | TRBD1 | TRBJ1-2
CASSSSSGEANEQFF | TGTGCCAGCAGTTCTTCTAGCGGGGAAGCTAATGAGCAGTTCTTC | few | TRBV6-4 | TRBD2 | TRBJ2-1
CASSQVPGGGYEQYF | TGTGCCAGCAGCCAAGTGCCGGGAGGGGGCTACGAGCAGTACTTC | many | TRBV3-1 | TRBD2 | TRBJ2-7
CASSSPTSGGGRSEQFF | TGCGCCAGCAGCTCACCTACTAGCGGGGGGGGTCGTAGTGAGCAGTTCTTC | few | TRBV5-1 | TRBD2 | TRBJ2-1
CASSYLRTSGLYEQYF | TGTGCCAGCAGCTACCTCCGGACTAGCGGACTCTACGAGCAGTACTTC | NA | TRBV5-8 | TRBD2 | TRBJ2-7
CASSPQEGGYNEQFF | TGTGCCAGCAGCCCCCAGGAGGGGGGCTACAATGAGCAGTTCTTC | many | TRBV3-1 | NA | TRBJ2-1
CASSQGIKDQPQHF | TGTGCCAGCAGCCAGGGAATTAAGGATCAGCCCCAGCATTTT | few | TRBV3-1 | NA | TRBJ1-5
CSARSSDTSSYEQYF | TGCAGTGCTAGATCGTCGGACACCTCCTCCTACGAGCAGTACTTC | NA | TRBV20-1 | NA | TRBJ2-7
CASSRGLGSSYNEQFF | TGTGCCAGCAGCCGGGGACTAGGGAGCTCCTACAATGAGCAGTTCTTC | many | TRBV6-1 | TRBD2 | TRBJ2-1
CASSYRGTDSPEQYF | TGTGCCAGCAGTTACCGTGGGACAGATTCCCCTGAGCAGTACTTC | few | TRBV6-5 | TRBD1 | TRBJ2-7
CASSFIGIAGAYNEQFF | TGCGCCAGCAGCTTCATCGGTATAGCGGGTGCATACAATGAGCAGTTCTTC | many | TRBV5-1 | TRBD2 | TRBJ2-1
CASSEGMGEAFF | TGTGCCAGCAGTGAGGGTATGGGTGAAGCTTTCTTT | many | TRBV12-3/TRBV12-4 | NA | TRBJ1-1
CASSIGGGNYGYTF | TGTGCCAGTAGTATCGGGGGCGGGAACTATGGCTACACCTTC | few | TRBV19 | NA | TRBJ1-2
CATGGEVRGTGELFF | TGTGCCACCGGGGGGGAGGTTCGGGGCACCGGGGAGCTGTTTTTT | few | TRBV15 | TRBD2 | TRBJ2-2